This section outlines one T cell receptor (beta chain) sequence together with its context. The antigen is not known. The sample comes from a study of blood T cells in healthy people across ages. Study results and limitations: Older age coincided with a roughly linear decline in TCR beta diversity per million T cells. There was a strong correlation between TCR beta diversity and naive T cell percentage.

Next came a second PCR, run for roughly 6 to 11 cycles, which used a sample-barcoded 5' primer along with a J-beta primer mix. MiXCR was run by TCRdb on the 5' RACE reads, yielding one entry per CDR3 protein. The top ten clones hold approximately 24% of a sample with 780,000 or so distinct CDR3 sequences, about 61% of them seen once. In germline, CDR1 is DFQATT, CDR2 SNEGSKA (reference sequence). Trimming shortened V by 5 bases and J by 1 base, and 15 bases separated the two germline ends. This CDR3 is built from 15 residues. V is TRBV20-1 and J is TRBJ1-5, with D maybe TRBD1 (5 bases). The origin of this receptor is a man aged 35 to 55 in good health. Input material: blood. CDR3 in DNA: TGCAGTGCTCGGACAACCCTGCGGAGCAATCAGCCCCAGCATTTT. This sequence encodes CSARTTLRSNQPQHF.